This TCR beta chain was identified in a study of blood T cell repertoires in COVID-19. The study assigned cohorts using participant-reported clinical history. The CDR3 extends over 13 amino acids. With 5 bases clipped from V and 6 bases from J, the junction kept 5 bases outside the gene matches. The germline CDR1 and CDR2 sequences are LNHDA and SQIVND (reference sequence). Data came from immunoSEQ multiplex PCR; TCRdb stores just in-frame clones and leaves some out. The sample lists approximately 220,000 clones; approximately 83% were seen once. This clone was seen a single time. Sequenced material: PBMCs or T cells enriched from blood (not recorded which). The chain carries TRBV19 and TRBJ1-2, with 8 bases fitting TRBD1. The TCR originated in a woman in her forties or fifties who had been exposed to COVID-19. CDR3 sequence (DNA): TGTGCCAGTAGTCGACAGGGGACCAATGGCTACACCTTC. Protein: CASSRQGTNGYTF.